The clone carrying this T cell receptor beta chain was found once. Germline is not matched at one junction end, which may reflect a read error. The table came from immunoSEQ multiplex PCR; TCRdb's copy has only in-frame clones and leaves some out. The top ten hold roughly a quarter of the sample, which has over 40,000 clones, approximately 91% seen once. The record originates from a study of blood T cell repertoires in COVID-19. Study information: Sites in the United States, Italy and Spain provided acute and convalescent COVID-19 samples. T cells, B-cell-depleted T cells, or PBMCs supplied cDNA or gDNA.

Per germline, CDR1 DFQATT and CDR2 SNEGSKA (reference sequence). The CDR3 has 11 amino acids. The sequenced sample consisted of peripheral blood. The chain couples TRBV20-1 to TRBJ2-3; D remains ambiguous. The sequence derives from a human donor in a cohort sampled during active COVID-19. This chain's CDR3 is CSAKGEKEQYF. CDR3 sequence (DNA): TGCAGCGCTAAAGGAGAGAAGGAGCAGTATTTT.